This TCR beta chain came from a study of blood T cells in healthy people across ages. From germline, CDR1 is DFQATT and CDR2 SNEGSKA (reference sequence). V lost 0 bases, J lost 2 bases, and 13 bases stayed unmatched. The CDR3 has 18 residues. Primers used in a second PCR of about 6 to 11 cycles were a sample-barcoded 5' primer and a J-beta primer mix. TCRdb reanalysed the 5' RACE reads using MiXCR and keeps one entry per CDR3 protein. The repertoire holds 500,000 to 650,000 distinct CDR3 sequences, with about 27% as singletons. These data also featured in a second study, about T cells of mothers and their children.

This sequence joins TRBV20-1 and TRBJ2-5; 9 nucleotides match TRBD2. The receptor was isolated from a boy aged 2 to 10 in good health. Sequencing was done on a sample of blood. CDR3 protein: CSARDRFSGGPLQETQYF. CDR3 DNA sequence: TGCAGTGCTAGAGACCGGTTTAGCGGGGGCCCGCTTCAAGAGACCCAGTACTTC.